This record covers a single T cell receptor (beta chain). The sample comes from a study of blood T cell repertoires in COVID-19. Study details: COVID-19 samples, acute and convalescent, were from the United States, Italy and Spain.

In the original analysis: Amplifying reference gene primers gave estimates of nucleated cell counts. Some clones are missing from TCRdb's copy, which holds only in-frame ones; the method was immunoSEQ multiplex PCR. That table supplies the V and J calls and clone size; D and trimming were determined from the DNA. The sample includes about 380,000 clones, around 90% of them seen just once. Germline V gene sequence: CDR1 SGDLS, CDR2 YYNGEE. There are 17 residues in the CDR3. With 0 bases removed from V and 1 base from J, the gap between germline ends came to 14 bases. This rearrangement joins TRBV9 to TRBJ1-3; D not resolved. Sequencing was carried out using peripheral blood. The source of this sequence is a middle-aged man with acute or convalescent COVID-19. The DNA of the CDR3 is TGTGCCAGCAGCGTAGATCTGGGCTCCTCGTCTGGAAACACCATATATTTT. It is translated as CASSVDLGSSSGNTIYF.